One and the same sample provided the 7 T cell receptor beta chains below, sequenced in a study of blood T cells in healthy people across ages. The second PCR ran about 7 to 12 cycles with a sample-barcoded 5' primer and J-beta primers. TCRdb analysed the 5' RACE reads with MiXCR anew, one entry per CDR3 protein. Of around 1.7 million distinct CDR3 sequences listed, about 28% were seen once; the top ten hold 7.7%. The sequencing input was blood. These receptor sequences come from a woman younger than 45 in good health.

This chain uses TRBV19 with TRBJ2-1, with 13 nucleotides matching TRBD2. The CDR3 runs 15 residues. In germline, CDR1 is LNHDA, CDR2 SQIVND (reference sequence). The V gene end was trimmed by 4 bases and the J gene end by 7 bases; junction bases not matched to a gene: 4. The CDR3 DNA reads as TGTGCCAGTAGTAGGGTGACTAGCGGGAGGAATGAGCAGTTCTTC. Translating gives CASSRVTSGRNEQFF.

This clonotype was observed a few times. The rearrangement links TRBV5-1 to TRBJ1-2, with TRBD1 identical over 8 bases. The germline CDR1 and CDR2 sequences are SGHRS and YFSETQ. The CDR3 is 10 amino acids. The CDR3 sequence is CAQRQGGYTF. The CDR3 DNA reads TGCGCTCAAAGACAGGGGGGCTACACCTTC.

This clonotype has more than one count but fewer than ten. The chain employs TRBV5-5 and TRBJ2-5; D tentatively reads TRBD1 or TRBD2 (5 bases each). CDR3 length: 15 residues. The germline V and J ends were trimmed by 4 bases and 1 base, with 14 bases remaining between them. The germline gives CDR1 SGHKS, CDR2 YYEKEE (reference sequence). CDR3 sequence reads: CASSLRGAPQETQYF. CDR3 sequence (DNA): TGTGCCAGCAGCCTCCGGGGCGCCCCCCAAGAGACCCAGTACTTC.

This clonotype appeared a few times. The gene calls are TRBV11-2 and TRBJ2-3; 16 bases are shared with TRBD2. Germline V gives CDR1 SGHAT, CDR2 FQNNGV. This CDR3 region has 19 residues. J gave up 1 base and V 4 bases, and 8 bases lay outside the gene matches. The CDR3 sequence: CASSSPGLAGGPRTDTQYF. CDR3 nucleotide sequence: TGTGCCAGCAGCTCTCCGGGACTAGCGGGAGGGCCCCGCACAGATACGCAGTATTTT.

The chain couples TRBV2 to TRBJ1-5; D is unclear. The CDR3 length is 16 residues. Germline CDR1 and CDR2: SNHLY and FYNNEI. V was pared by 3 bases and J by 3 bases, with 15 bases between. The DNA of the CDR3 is TGTGCCAGCAGTGAGGAACAGCCCTTGATCAATCAGCCCCAGCATTTT. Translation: CASSEEQPLINQPQHF.

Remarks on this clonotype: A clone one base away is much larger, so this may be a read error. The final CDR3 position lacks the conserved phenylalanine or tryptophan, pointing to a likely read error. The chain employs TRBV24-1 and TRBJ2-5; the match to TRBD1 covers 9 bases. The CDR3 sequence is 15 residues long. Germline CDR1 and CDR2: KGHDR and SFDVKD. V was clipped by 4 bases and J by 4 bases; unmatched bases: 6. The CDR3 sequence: CATSDPTGGGETQYC. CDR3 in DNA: TGTGCCACCAGTGACCCGACAGGGGGAGGAGAGACCCAGTACTGC.

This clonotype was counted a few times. CDR3 loop: CASSEVGDSITDTQYF. Here the CDR3 DNA reads TGTGCCAGCAGTGAAGTGGGGGACTCGATCACAGATACGCAGTATTTT. The V gene is TRBV6-1, the J gene TRBJ2-3, with D possibly TRBD2 on 6 matching bases. Trimming cost V 1 base and J 2 bases, with 13 bases left between them. From germline, CDR1 is MNHNS and CDR2 SASEGT. This CDR3 is built from 16 residues.